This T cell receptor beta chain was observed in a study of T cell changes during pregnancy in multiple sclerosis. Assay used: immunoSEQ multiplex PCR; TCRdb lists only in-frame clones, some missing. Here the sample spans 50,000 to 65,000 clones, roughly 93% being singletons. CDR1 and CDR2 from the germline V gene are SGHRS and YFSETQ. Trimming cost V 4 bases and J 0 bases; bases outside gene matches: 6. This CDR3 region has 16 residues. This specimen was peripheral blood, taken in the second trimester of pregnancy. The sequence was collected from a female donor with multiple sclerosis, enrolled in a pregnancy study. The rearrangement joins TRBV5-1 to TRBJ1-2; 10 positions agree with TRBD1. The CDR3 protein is CASSKGQGIPNYGYTF. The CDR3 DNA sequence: TGCGCCAGCAGCAAGGGACAGGGGATACCTAACTATGGCTACACCTTC.